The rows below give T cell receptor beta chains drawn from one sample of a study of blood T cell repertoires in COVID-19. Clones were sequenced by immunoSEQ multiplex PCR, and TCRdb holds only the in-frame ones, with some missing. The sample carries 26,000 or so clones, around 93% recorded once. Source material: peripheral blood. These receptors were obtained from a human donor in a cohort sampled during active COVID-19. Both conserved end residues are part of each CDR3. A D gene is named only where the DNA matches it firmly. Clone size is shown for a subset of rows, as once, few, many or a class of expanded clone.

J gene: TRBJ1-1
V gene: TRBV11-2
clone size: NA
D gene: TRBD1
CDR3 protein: CASSLGQGASEAFF
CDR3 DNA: TGTGCCAGCAGCTTAGGACAGGGGGCTAGTGAAGCTTTCTTT

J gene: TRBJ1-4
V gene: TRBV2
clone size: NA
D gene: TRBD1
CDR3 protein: CASRGQGTTNEKLFF
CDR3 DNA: TGTGCCAGCAGAGGACAGGGCACAACTAATGAAAAACTGTTTTTT

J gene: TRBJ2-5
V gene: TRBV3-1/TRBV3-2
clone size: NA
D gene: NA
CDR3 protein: CASSQDLFSAKTQYF
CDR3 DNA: TGTGCCAGCAGCCAAGATCTGTTTAGCGCGAAGACCCAGTACTTC

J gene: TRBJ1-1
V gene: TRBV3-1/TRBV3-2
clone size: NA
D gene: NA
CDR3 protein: CASSPRNHMNTEAFF
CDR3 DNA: TGTGCCAGCAGCCCTCGCAATCACATGAACACTGAAGCTTTCTTT

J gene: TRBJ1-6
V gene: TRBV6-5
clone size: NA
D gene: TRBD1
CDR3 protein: CASSHWTGQNSPLHF
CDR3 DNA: TGTGCCAGCAGTCACTGGACAGGGCAGAATTCACCCCTCCACTTT

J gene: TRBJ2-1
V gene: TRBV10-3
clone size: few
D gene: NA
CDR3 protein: CAISKDRTSYNEQFF
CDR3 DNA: TGTGCCATCAGTAAGGACAGAACCTCCTACAATGAGCAGTTCTTC

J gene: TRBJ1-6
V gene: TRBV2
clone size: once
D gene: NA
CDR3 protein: CASSVTVKNSPLHF
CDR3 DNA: TGTGCCAGCAGTGTTACAGTAAAGAATTCACCCCTCCACTTT

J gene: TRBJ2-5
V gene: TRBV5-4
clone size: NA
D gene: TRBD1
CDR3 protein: CAMGQGEETQYF
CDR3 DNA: TGTGCCATGGGGCAGGGGGAAGAGACCCAGTACTTC

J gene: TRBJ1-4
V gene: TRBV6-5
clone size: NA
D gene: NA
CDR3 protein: CASSYGGVPNEKLFF
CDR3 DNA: TGTGCCAGCAGTTACGGGGGGGTCCCTAATGAAAAACTGTTTTTT

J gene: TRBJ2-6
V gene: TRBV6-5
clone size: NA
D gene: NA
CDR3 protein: CASSYEASGANVLTF
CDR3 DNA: TGTGCCAGCAGTTATGAGGCGTCCGGGGCCAACGTCCTGACTTTC

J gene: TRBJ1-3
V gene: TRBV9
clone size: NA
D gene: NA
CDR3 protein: CASSAQVIGVGNTIYF
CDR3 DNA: TGTGCCAGCAGCGCCCAAGTAATAGGGGTCGGAAACACCATATATTTT

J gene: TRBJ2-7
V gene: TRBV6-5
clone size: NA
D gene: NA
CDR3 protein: CASTPFIGGSYEQYF
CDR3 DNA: TGTGCCAGCACCCCTTTTATAGGGGGCTCCTACGAGCAGTACTTC

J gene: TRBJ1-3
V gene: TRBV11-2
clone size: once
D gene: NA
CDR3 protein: CASSHVGRRLSGNTIYF
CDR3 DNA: TGTGCCAGCAGCCACGTTGGTCGGCGGCTCTCTGGAAACACCATATATTTT

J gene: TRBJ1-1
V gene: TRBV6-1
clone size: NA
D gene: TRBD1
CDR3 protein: CASSEGTGDTFF
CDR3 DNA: TGTGCCAGCAGTGAAGGGACAGGGGATACTTTCTTT

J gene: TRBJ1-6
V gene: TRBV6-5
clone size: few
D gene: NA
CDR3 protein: CATNQGFSPLHF
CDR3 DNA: TGTGCCACCAACCAGGGTTTTTCACCCCTCCACTTT

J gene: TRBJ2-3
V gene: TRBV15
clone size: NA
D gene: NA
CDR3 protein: CATRLGHEGTDTQYF
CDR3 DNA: TGTGCCACCAGACTGGGACATGAGGGCACAGATACGCAGTATTTT

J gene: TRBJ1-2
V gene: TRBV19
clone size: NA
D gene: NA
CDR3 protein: CASRYRWGGYTF
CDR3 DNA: TGTGCCAGTAGATACAGGTGGGGAGGCTACACCTTC

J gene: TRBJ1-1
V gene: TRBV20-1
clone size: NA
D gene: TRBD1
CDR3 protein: CSASNDRGRQTEAFF
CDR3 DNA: TGCAGTGCTAGTAACGACAGGGGGCGTCAAACTGAAGCTTTCTTT

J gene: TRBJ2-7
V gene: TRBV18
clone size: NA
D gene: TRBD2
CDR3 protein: CASSQRGGIYEQYF
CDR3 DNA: TGTGCCAGCTCACAGCGGGGGGGAATCTACGAGCAGTACTTC

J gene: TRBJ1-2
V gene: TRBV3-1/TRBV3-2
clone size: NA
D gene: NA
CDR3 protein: CASSQEINYGYTF
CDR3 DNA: TGTGCCAGCAGCCAAGAAATAAACTATGGCTACACCTTC

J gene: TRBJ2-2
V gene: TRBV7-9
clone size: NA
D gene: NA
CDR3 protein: CASSRHGGPTGELFF
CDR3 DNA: TGTGCCAGCAGCAGGCACGGGGGGCCCACCGGGGAGCTGTTTTTT

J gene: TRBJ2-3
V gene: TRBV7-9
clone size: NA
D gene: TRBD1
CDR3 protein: CASSLRQGVGTDTQYF
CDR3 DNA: TGTGCCAGCAGCCTCAGACAGGGAGTTGGCACAGATACGCAGTATTTT

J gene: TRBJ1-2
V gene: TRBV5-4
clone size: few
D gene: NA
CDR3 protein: CASSLVGQGRGYTF
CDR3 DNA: TGTGCCAGCAGCTTGGTGGGGCAGGGAAGGGGCTACACCTTC

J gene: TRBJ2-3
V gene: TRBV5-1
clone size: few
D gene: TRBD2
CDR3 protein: CASSLAASGGAIDTQYF
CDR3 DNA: TGCGCCAGCAGCTTGGCAGCTAGCGGGGGGGCCATAGATACGCAGTATTTT

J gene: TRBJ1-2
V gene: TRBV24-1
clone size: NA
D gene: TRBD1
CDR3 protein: CATGTGDFGYTF
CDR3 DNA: TGTGCCACCGGGACAGGGGACTTTGGCTACACCTTC

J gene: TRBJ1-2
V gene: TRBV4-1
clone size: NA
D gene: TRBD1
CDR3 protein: CASSLSPGTGDGYTF
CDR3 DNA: TGCGCCAGCAGCCTAAGCCCCGGGACAGGCGATGGCTACACCTTC

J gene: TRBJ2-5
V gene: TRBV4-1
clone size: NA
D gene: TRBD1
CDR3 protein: CASSHVTGGRWETQYF
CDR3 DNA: TGCGCCAGCAGCCACGTTACAGGGGGCCGGTGGGAGACCCAGTACTTC

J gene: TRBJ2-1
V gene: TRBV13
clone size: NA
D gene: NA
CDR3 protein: CASSPPFGAAYNEQFF
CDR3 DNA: TGTGCCAGCAGCCCCCCCTTTGGGGCGGCCTACAATGAGCAGTTCTTC

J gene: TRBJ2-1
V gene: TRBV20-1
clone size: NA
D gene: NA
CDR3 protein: CSARDFDEQFF
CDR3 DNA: TGCAGTGCTAGAGACTTCGATGAGCAGTTCTTC

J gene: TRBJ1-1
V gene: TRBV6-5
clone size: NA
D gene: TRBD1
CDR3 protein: CASTTGSDTEAFF
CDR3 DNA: TGTGCCAGCACGACAGGGTCGGACACTGAAGCTTTCTTT

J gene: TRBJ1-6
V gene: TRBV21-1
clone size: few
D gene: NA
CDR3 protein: CASSKRRTPLHF
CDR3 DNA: TGTGCCAGCAGCAAAAGGAGGACACCCCTCCACTTT

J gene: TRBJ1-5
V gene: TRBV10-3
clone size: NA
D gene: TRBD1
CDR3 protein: CATTDRGSNQPQHF
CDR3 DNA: TGTGCCACCACGGACAGGGGGAGTAATCAGCCCCAGCATTTT

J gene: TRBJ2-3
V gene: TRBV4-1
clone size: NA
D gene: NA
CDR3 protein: CASSHLGTDTQYF
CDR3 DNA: TGCGCCAGCAGCCATCTAGGCACAGATACGCAGTATTTT

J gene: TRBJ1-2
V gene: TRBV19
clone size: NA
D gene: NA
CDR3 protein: CASSISRQQLFGGYTF
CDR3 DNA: TGTGCCAGTAGTATAAGTCGGCAGCAGCTCTTCGGGGGCTACACCTTC

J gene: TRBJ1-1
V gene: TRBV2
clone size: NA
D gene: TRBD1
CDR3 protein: CASTQDRGLRTEAFF
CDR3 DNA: TGTGCCAGCACCCAAGACAGGGGCCTTCGGACTGAAGCTTTCTTT

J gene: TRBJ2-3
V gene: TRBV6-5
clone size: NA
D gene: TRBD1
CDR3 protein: CASSSGTGITDTQYF
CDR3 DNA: TGTGCCAGCAGTTCCGGGACAGGAATCACAGATACGCAGTATTTT

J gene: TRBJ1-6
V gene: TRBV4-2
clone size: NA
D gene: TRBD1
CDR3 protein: CASSTWTGANSPLHF
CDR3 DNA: TGTGCCAGCAGCACCTGGACAGGGGCCAATTCACCCCTCCACTTT